These 15 T cell receptor beta chains were sequenced from one sample in a study of shared clonotypes between healthy human individuals. Clones were sequenced by immunoSEQ multiplex PCR, and TCRdb holds only the in-frame ones, with some missing. Among 470,000 or so clones listed, around 73% were seen once. Sequenced material: PBMCs. The receptors stem from a middle-aged woman in good health. Some clones in this sample may be carry-over from other donors' samples.

Turning to this clone: The same CDR3 also results from other DNA sequences found in this sample. The V and J genes are TRBV5-1 and TRBJ2-3; TRBD2 matches at 8 bases. The V segment lost 0 bases and the J segment 3 bases; nucleotides outside the gene matches: 6. Germline CDR1 and CDR2: SGHRS and YFSETQ. The CDR3 runs 16 residues. CDR3 loop: CASSLEAGVGTDTQYF. For the CDR3, the DNA is TGCGCCAGCAGCTTGGAAGCGGGAGTGGGGACAGATACGCAGTATTTT.

The genes are TRBV11-2 and TRBJ1-1; 9 nucleotides line up with TRBD1. Germline lookup yields CDR1 SGHAT and CDR2 FQNNGV. This CDR3 is 13 amino acids long. The V segment lost 5 bases and the J segment 6 bases; nucleotides outside the gene matches: 4. DNA for the CDR3: TGTGCCAGCAGCCCTGACAGGGGGGCTGAAGCTTTCTTT. Amino acids: CASSPDRGAEAFF.

The chain links TRBV7-9 to TRBJ2-7; weak D call: TRBD1 (5 bases). The CDR3 extends over 15 amino acids. V lost 5 bases and J lost 2, with 16 bases in between. The V gene's germline CDR1 is SEHNR and CDR2 FQNEAQ (reference sequence). As DNA, the CDR3 is TGTGCCAGCAGCCAGGGTGACAGCTCGGCCTACGAGCAGTACTTC. Protein product: CASSQGDSSAYEQYF. The whole variable domain, filled in from reference TRBV7-9 and TRBJ2-7, reads DTGVSQNPRHKITKRGQNVTFRCDPISEHNRLYWYRQTLGQGPEFLTYFQNEAQLEKSRLLSDRFSAERPKGSFSTLEIQRTEQGDSAMYLCASSQGDSSAYEQYFGPGTRLTVT.

The genes are TRBV4-3 and TRBJ2-7, with 11 bases lining up with TRBD2. The CDR3 contains 16 residues. The germline V gene encodes CDR1 LGHNA and CDR2 YSLEER. The trim removed 4 bases at V and 7 bases at J, leaving 12 bases unmatched. The chain's CDR3 is CASSPALAGGLGEQYF. DNA of the CDR3: TGCGCCAGCAGCCCCGCATTAGCGGGAGGGCTTGGGGAGCAGTACTTC.

The V call is TRBV6-5, the J call TRBJ1-4, with D hard to call. The CDR3 contains 14 residues. V was clipped by 6 bases and J by 2 bases, with 10 bases between them. Germline loops: CDR1 MNHEY, CDR2 SVGAGI. The CDR3 loop reads CASRPLWTNEKLFF. CDR3 DNA sequence: TGTGCCAGCAGACCACTCTGGACTAATGAAAAACTGTTTTTT.

The CDR3 DNA reads TGTGCCAGCAGTTTATCGCCCCCGGGGGGCGAGACCCAGTACTTC. Translated, it gives CASSLSPPGGETQYF. The chain combines TRBV28 with TRBJ2-5, with D perhaps matching TRBD2 (7 bases). V gave up 1 base and J gave up 5 bases, with 14 bases separating them. This CDR3 has 15 amino acids. Looked up from germline, CDR1 is MDHEN and CDR2 is SYDVKM.

This clone was counted between two and nine times. The same CDR3 arises from other DNA sequences in this sample as well. The chain combines TRBV7-8 with TRBJ2-7; 7 bases are a match to TRBD1. Looked up from germline, CDR1 is SGHVS and CDR2 is FQNEAQ. The CDR3 runs 16 residues. J lost 0 bases, V lost 0 bases, and 5 bases had no gene match. CDR3 DNA sequence: TGTGCCAGCAGCTTAGCAGGGGGCGCAGCCTCCTACGAGCAGTACTTC. This sequence encodes CASSLAGGAASYEQYF.

This chain connects TRBV4-3 to TRBJ2-1, with a tentative D call TRBD2 (5 bases). The CDR3 runs 15 residues. Between the trimmed V and J ends, which lost 0 bases and 5 bases, there was a span of 11 bases. Per the germline V gene, CDR1 is LGHNA and CDR2 is YSLEER. The CDR3 spells CASSQEAASHNEQFF. CDR3 bases: TGCGCCAGCAGCCAAGAGGCAGCTAGCCACAATGAGCAGTTCTTC.

The chain couples TRBV7-6 to TRBJ2-1; no clear D gene. In germline, CDR1 is SGHVS, CDR2 FNYEAQ. CDR3 length: 16 amino acids. The V end lost 0 bases, the J end lost 0 bases, and 9 bases lay between the germline ends. CDR3 coding DNA: TGTGCCAGCAGCTTAGCGAGGAGAAGCTCCTACAATGAGCAGTTCTTC. Protein product: CASSLARRSSYNEQFF.

V is TRBV19 and J is TRBJ1-2, with 10 bases matching TRBD1. Trimming cost V 8 bases and J 4 bases; bases outside gene matches: 13. The CDR3 is 16 amino acids. Germline CDR1 and CDR2: LNHDA and SQIVND (reference sequence). This chain's CDR3 is CASRRPGTGDGYGYTF. CDR3 DNA sequence: TGTGCCAGTCGGAGACCCGGGACAGGGGACGGCTATGGCTACACCTTC.

As concerns this clone: Given a far larger clone just one base away, this is likely a sequencing read error. The same CDR3 arises from other DNA sequences in this sample as well. The chain employs TRBV28 and TRBJ2-5; D uncertain. The J call could be wrong; TRBJ2-7 is a better fit for the DNA end. Germline V lookup: CDR1 MDHEN, CDR2 SYDVKM. This CDR3 has 11 amino acids. CDR3 loop: CASSFSYEQYF. The CDR3 DNA reads TGTGCCAGCAGCTTCTCCTACGAGCAGTACTTC.

This clone was detected a few times. CDR3 in amino acids: CASSLTGGVTGELFF. For the CDR3, the DNA is TGTGCCAGCAGCCTGACAGGGGGCGTGACCGGGGAGCTGTTTTTT. V usage is TRBV7-2 and J usage is TRBJ2-2; 10 nucleotides agree with TRBD1. The CDR3 covers 15 residues. The junction had 5 bases not matched to a gene; V was cut back by 5 bases and J by 5 bases. The germline gives CDR1 SGHTA, CDR2 FQGNSA.

The genes are TRBV28 and TRBJ2-5; TRBD2 is a possible D gene (6 bases). V gave up 1 base and J gave up 11 bases, with 8 bases separating them. Per germline, CDR1 MDHEN and CDR2 SYDVKM. The CDR3 consists of 11 residues. This chain's CDR3 is CASSLFREQYF. CDR3 DNA: TGTGCCAGCAGTTTATTCCGGGAGCAGTACTTC.

The chain carries TRBV7-2 and TRBJ2-3, with 7 bases identical to TRBD2. Unmatched junction bases numbered 5, after V lost 2 bases and J lost 0 bases. This CDR3 has 16 amino acids. Germline V gene data show CDR1 as SGHTA and CDR2 as FQGNSA. In DNA, the CDR3 is TGTGCCAGCAGCTTATTATCGCGGGAGAGCACAGATACGCAGTATTTT. Its translation is CASSLLSRESTDTQYF.

The J gene is TRBJ1-2, the V gene TRBV30; tentative D call: TRBD1 (5 bases). CDR1 GTSNPN and CDR2 SVGIG come from the germline V gene (reference sequence). V lost 6 bases, J lost 3 bases, and 11 bases lay in between. The CDR3 length is 12 residues. The CDR3 bases are TGTGCCTGCCGGGCGGGGGACTATGGCTACACCTTC. Encoded protein: CACRAGDYGYTF.